This TCR beta chain comes out of a study of CD8 T cells in ankylosing spondylitis. Study-wide findings and caveats: A TCR beta motif of under 10 highly homologous variants appeared characteristic of ankylosing spondylitis blood. Reportedly, matched ankylosing spondylitis synovial fluid was significantly enriched for disease-linked clones.

Each TCR beta library was made by quantitative 5'-RACE that incorporated molecular barcodes. TCRdb reanalysed the 5' RACE reads using MiXCR and keeps one entry per CDR3 protein. The top ten hold 4.8% of the sample, which has about 240,000 distinct CDR3 sequences, around 8% seen once. Of note for this clonotype: Its antigen is undetermined.

V was pared by 7 bases and J by 4 bases, with 17 bases between. The germline V gene encodes CDR1 SQVTM and CDR2 ANQGSEA. The CDR3 is made up of 13 amino acids. The specimen was blood, either unsorted or a sorted T cell fraction (not recorded which). The chain links TRBV29-1 to TRBJ2-7, with a possible D match to TRBD1 (7 bases). This TCR came from a female donor with ankylosing spondylitis or in good health (not recorded which). CDR3 sequence: CSAAGGGQYEQYF. CDR3 DNA: TGCAGCGCTGCAGGGGGAGGTCAGTACGAGCAGTACTTC.